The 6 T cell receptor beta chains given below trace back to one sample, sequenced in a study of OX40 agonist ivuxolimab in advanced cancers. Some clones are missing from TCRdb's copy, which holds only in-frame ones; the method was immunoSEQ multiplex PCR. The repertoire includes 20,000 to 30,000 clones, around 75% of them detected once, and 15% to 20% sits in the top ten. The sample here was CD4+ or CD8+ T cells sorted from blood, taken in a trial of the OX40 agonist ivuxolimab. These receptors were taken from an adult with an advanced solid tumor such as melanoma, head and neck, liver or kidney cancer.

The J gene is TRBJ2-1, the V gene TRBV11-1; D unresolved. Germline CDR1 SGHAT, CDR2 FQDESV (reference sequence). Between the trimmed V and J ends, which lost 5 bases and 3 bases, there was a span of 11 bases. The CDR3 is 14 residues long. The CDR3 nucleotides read TGTGCCAGCAGCCCCTGGGGTATCTACAATGAGCAGTTCTTC. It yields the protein CASSPWGIYNEQFF. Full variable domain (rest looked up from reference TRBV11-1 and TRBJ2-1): EAEVAQSPRYKITEKSQAVAFWCDPISGHATLYWYRQILGQGPELLVQFQDESVVDDSQLPKDRFSAERLKGVDSTLKIQPAELGDSAMYLCASSPWGIYNEQFFGPGTRLTVL.

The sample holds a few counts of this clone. The CDR3: CASSSSGGYQETQYF. The CDR3 coding sequence is TGTGCCAGCTCTTCGAGCGGGGGCTACCAAGAGACCCAGTACTTC. The chain employs TRBV28 and TRBJ2-5, with 8 bases identical to TRBD2. Looked up from germline, CDR1 is MDHEN and CDR2 is SYDVKM. CDR3 length equals 15 residues. The ends lost 8 bases at V and 0 bases at J; junction bases unmatched: 8.

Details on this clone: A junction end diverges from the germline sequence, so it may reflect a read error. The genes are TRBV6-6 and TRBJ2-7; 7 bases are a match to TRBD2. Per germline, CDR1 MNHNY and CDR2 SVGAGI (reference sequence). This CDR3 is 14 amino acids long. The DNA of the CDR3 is TGTGCCATCAGTGATGCGGGGGAGACCTACGAGCAGTACTTC. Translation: CAISDAGETYEQYF.

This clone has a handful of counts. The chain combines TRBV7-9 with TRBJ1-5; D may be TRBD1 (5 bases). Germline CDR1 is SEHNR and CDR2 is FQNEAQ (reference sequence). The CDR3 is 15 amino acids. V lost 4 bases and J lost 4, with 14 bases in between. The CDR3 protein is CASSSGVTENQPQHF. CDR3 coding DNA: TGTGCCAGCAGCTCAGGCGTGACAGAAAATCAGCCCCAGCATTTT.

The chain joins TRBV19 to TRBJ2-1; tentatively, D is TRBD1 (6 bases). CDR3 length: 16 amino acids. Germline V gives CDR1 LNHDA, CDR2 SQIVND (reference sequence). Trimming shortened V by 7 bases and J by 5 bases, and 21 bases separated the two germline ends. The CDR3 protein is CASKPTYRVKDNEQFF. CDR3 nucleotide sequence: TGTGCCAGTAAACCTACCTACAGGGTTAAGGACAATGAGCAGTTCTTC.

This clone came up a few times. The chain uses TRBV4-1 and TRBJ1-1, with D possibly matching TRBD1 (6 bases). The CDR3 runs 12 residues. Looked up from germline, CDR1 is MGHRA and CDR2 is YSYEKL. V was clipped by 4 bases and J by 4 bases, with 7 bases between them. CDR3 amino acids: CASSRGGTEAFF. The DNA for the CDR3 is TGCGCCAGCAGCCGAGGGGGCACTGAAGCTTTCTTT.